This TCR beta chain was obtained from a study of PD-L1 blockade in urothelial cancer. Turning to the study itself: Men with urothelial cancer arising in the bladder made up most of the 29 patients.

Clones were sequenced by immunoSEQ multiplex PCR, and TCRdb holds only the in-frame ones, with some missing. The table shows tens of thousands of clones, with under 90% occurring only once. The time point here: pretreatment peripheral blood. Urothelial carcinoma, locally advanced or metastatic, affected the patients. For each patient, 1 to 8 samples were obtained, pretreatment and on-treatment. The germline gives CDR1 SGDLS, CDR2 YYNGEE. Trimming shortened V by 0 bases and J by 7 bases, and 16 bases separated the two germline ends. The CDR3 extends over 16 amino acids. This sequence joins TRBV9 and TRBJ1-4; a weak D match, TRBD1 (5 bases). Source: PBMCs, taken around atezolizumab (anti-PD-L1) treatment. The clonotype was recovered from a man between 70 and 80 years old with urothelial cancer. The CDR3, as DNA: TGTGCCAGCAGCGTAGGCAGGGCCAACCAAGGTGAAAAACTGTTTTTT. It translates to CASSVGRANQGEKLFF.